The clone carrying this TCR beta chain qualifies as medium-sized. The library was prepared for alpha chains; this beta chain is a stray read, so its frequency means little. A unique molecular identifier was carried by every single TCR cDNA molecule. One entry per CDR3 protein, called by TCRdb with MiXCR from the 5' RACE reads. Of approximately 12,000 distinct CDR3 sequences listed, 6.2% were seen once; the top ten hold 10%. The germline V gene has CDR1 SGHTA and CDR2 FQGTGA. The CDR3 is made up of 13 amino acids. V dropped 2 bases and J dropped 2 bases, with 6 bases sitting between them. These data originate in a study of spatial heterogeneity in lung cancer. Background on the study: Alpha-chain detections were consistently fewer than beta-chain detections among the sequences. Raw sequencing reads included, on average, more than ten appearances of each unique TCR and UMI combination.

The time point denotes: sample taken at primary tumor resection. Whole RNA came from tumor, nontumor lung or frozen PBMC and was sequenced without being sorted. Samples came from around 70 TRACERx patients with untreated early-stage lung cancer. The chain is built from TRBV7-3 and TRBJ1-2; D call uncertain. The sequence derives from a male donor with early-stage non-small cell lung cancer. The input for sequencing was normal lung tissue next to the tumor, taken at surgery. The DNA of the CDR3 is TGTGCCAGCAGCTTAGGACGGAACTATGGCTACACCTTC. This translates into CASSLGRNYGYTF.